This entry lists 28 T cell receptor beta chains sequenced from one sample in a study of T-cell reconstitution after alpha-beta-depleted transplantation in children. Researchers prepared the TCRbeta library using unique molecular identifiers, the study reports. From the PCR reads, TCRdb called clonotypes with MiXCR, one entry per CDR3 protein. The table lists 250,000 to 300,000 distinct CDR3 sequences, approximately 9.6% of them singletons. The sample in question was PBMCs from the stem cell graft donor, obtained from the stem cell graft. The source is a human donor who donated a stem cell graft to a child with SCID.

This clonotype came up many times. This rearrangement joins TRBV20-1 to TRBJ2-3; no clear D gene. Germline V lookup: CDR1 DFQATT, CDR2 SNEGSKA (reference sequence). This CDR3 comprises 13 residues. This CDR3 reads CSASTTSEDTQYF. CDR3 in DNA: TGCAGCGCTTCGACAACCTCGGAAGATACGCAGTATTTT.

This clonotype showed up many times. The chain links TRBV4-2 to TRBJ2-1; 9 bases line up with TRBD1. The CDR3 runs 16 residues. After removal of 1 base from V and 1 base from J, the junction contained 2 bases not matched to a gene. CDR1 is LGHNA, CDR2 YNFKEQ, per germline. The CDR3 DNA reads TGTGCCAGCAGCCAAGGCGGGACAGGGTCCTACAATGAGCAGTTCTTC. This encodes CASSQGGTGSYNEQFF.

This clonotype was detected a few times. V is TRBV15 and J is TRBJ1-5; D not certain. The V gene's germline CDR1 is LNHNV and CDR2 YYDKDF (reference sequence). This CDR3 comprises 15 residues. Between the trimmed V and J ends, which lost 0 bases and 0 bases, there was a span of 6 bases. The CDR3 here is CATSREDNSNQPQHF. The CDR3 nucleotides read TGTGCCACCAGCAGAGAAGATAATAGCAATCAGCCCCAGCATTTT.

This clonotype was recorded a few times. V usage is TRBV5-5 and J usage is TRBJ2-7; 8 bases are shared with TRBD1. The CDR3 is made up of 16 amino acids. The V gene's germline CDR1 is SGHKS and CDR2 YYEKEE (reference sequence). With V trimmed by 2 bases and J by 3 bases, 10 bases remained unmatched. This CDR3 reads CASSFPNGQGVYEQYF. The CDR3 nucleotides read TGTGCCAGCAGCTTCCCTAATGGACAGGGAGTCTACGAGCAGTACTTC.

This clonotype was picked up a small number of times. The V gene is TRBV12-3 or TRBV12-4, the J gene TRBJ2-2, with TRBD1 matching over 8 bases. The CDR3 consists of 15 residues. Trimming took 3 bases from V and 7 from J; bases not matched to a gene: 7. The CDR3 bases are TGTGCCAGCAGTTTCAAGAACAGGGGGAACGGGGAGCTGTTTTTT. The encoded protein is CASSFKNRGNGELFF.

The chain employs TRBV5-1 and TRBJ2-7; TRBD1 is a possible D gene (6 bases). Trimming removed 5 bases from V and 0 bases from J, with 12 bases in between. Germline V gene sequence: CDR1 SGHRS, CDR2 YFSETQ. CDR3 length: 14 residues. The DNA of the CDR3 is TGCGCCAGCAGTGACGACAGGCTCTCCTACGAGCAGTACTTC. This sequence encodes CASSDDRLSYEQYF.

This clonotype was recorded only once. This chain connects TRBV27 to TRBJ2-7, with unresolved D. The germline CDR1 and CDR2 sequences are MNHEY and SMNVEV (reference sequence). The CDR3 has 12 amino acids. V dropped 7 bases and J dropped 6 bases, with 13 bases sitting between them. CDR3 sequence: CASTDQSGEQYF. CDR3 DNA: TGTGCCAGCACCGATCAGTCCGGCGAGCAGTACTTC.

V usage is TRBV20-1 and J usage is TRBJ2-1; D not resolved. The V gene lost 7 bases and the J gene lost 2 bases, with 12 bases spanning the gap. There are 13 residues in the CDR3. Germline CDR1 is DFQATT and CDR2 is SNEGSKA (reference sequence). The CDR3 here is CSVQDGPYNEQFF. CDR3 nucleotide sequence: TGCAGTGTGCAGGACGGACCCTACAATGAGCAGTTCTTC.

CDR3 protein: CASSYTGTGLNEQYF. Written as DNA, the CDR3 is TGTGCCAGCAGTTACACCGGGACAGGGTTAAACGAGCAGTACTTC. This chain joins TRBV27 and TRBJ2-7, with 9 bases that match TRBD1. Germline trimming cut 4 bases from V and 5 bases from J; bases unmatched to any gene: 9. Per germline, CDR1 MNHEY and CDR2 SMNVEV (reference sequence). The CDR3 is made up of 15 amino acids.

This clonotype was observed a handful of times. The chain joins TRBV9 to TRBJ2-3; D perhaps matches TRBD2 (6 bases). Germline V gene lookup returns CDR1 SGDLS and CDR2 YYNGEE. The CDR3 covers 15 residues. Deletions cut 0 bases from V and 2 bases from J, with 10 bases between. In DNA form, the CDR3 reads TGTGCCAGCAGCGTAGCGGGGGTGCACACAGATACGCAGTATTTT. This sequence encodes CASSVAGVHTDTQYF.

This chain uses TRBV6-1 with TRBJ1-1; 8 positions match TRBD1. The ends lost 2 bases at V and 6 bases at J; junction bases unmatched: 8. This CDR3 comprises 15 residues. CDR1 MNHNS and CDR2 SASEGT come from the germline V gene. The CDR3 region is CASSELVRGRSEAFF. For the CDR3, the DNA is TGTGCCAGCAGTGAATTGGTCAGGGGGCGTTCTGAAGCTTTCTTT.

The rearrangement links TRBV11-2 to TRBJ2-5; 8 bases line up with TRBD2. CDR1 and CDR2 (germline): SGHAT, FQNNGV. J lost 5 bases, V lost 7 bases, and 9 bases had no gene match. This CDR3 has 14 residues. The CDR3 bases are TGTGCCAGCACCCCGGGGGGGGGCTTGGAGACCCAGTACTTC. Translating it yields CASTPGGGLETQYF.

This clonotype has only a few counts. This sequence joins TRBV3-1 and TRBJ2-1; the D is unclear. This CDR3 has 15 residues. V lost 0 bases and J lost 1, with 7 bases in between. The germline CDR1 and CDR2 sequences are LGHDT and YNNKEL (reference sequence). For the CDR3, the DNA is TGTGCCAGCAGCCAAGATCGGCAGTCCTACAATGAGCAGTTCTTC. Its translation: CASSQDRQSYNEQFF.

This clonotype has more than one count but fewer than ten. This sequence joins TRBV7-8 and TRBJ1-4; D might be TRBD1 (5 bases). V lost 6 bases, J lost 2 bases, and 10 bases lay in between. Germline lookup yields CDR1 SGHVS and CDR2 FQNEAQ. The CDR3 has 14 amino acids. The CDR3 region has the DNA TGTGCCAGCAGGCCAGGGCTTACTAATGAAAAACTGTTTTTT. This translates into CASRPGLTNEKLFF.

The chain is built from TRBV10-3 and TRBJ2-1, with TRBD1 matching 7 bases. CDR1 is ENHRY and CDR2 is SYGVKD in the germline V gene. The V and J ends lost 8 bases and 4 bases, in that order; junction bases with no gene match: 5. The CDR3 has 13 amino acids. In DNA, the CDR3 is TGTGCCATCTCTCAGGACAGGTACAATGAGCAGTTCTTC. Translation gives CAISQDRYNEQFF.

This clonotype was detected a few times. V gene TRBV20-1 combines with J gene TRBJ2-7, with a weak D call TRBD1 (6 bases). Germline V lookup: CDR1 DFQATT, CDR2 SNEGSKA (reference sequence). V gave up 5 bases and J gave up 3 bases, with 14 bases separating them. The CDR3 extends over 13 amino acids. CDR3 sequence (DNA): TGCAGTGCTCCCGGGACAACAAACTACGAGCAGTACTTC. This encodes CSAPGTTNYEQYF.

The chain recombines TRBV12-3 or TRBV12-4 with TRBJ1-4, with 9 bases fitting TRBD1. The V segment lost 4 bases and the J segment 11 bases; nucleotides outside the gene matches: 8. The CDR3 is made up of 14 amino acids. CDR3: CASSYGTGRRKLFF. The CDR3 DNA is TGTGCCAGCAGTTATGGGACAGGGAGGCGGAAACTGTTTTTT.

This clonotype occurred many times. The CDR3 here is CASSLQGTAYNEQFF. The DNA of the CDR3 is TGTGCCAGCAGTTTACAGGGGACAGCCTACAATGAGCAGTTCTTC. The chain links TRBV12-3 or TRBV12-4 to TRBJ2-1, with 7 bases lining up with TRBD1. The CDR3 has 15 residues. V trimming: 2 bases; J trimming: 2 bases; junction bases outside the gene matches: 3.

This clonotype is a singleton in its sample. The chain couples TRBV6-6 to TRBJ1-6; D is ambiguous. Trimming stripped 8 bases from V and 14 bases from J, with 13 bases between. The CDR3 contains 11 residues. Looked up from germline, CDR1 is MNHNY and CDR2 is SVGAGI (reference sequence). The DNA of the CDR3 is TGTGCCAGCCGCACGGACTCGGCCCTCCACTTT. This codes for CASRTDSALHF.

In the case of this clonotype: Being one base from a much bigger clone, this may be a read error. The CDR3 loop is CSARQGGDLVETQYF. The CDR3 region has the DNA TGCAGTGCTAGACAGGGTGGGGATCTTGTGGAGACCCAGTACTTC. The rearrangement joins TRBV20-1 to TRBJ2-5; a weak D match, TRBD1 (5 bases). Germline loops: CDR1 DFQATT, CDR2 SNEGSKA (reference sequence). The V and J ends lost 2 bases and 5 bases respectively, with 18 bases between them. This CDR3 spans 15 amino acids.

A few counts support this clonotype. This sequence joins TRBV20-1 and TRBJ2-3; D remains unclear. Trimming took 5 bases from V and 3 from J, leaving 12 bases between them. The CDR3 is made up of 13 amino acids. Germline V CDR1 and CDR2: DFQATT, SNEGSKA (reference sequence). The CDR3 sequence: CSALNGVTDTQYF. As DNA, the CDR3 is TGCAGTGCTCTCAATGGGGTTACAGATACGCAGTATTTT.

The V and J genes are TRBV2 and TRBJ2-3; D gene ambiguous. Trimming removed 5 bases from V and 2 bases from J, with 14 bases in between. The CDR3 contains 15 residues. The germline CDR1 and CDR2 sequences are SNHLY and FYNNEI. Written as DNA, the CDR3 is TGTGCCAGCAGTCGGCAGGAAACACCCACAGATACGCAGTATTTT. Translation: CASSRQETPTDTQYF.

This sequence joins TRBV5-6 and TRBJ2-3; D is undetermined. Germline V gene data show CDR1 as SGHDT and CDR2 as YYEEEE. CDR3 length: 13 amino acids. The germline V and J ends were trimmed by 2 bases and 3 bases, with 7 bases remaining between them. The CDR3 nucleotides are TGTGCCAGCAGCTTCGACCCTACAGATACGCAGTATTTT. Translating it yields CASSFDPTDTQYF.

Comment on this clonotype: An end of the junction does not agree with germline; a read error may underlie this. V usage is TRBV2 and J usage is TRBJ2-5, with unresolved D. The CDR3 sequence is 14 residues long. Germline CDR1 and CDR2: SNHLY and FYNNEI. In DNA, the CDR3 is TGTGCCAGCGTTGCCTCTAACCTCCAAGAGACCAAGTACTTC. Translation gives CASVASNLQETKYF.

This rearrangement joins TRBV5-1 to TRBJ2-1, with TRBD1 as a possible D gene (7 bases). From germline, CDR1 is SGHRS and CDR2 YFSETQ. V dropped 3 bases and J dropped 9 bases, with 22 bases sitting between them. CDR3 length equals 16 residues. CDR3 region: CASSSTDRDGSGEQFF. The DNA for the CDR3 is TGCGCCAGCAGCTCGACAGACAGGGACGGTAGCGGTGAGCAGTTCTTC.

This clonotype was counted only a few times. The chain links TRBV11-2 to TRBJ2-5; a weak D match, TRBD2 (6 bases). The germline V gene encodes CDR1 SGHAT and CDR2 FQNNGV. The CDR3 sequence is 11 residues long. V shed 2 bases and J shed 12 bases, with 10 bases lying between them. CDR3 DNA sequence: TGTGCCAGCAGCTTAAGGCAGCGGGAGTACTTC. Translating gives CASSLRQREYF.

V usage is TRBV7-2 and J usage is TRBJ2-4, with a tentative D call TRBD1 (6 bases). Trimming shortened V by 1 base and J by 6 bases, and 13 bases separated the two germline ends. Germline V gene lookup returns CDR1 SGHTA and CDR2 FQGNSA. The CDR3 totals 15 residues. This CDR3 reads CASSLGAGVGNIQYF. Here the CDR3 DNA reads TGTGCCAGCAGCTTAGGTGCAGGGGTTGGAAACATTCAGTACTTC.

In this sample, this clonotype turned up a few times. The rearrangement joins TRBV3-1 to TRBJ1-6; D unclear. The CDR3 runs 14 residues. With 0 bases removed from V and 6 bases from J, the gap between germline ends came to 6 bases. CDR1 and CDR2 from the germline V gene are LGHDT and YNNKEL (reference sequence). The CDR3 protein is CASSQESPNSPLHF. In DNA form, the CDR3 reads TGTGCCAGCAGCCAAGAATCGCCTAATTCACCCCTCCACTTT.